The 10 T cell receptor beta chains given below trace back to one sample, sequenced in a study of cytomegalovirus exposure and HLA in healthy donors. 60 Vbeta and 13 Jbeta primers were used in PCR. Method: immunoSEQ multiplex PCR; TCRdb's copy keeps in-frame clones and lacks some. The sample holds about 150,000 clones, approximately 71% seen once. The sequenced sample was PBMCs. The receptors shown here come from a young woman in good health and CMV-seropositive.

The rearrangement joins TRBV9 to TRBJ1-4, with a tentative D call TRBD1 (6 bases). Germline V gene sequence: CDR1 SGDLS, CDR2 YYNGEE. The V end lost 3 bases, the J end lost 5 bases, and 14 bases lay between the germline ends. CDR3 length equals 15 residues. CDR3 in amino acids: CASSATGHSNEKLFF. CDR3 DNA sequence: TGTGCCAGCAGCGCGACGGGACATTCGAATGAAAAACTGTTTTTT.

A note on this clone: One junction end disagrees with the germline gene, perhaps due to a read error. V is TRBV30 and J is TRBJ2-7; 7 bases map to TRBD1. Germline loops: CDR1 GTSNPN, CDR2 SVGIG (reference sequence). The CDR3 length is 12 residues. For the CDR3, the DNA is TGTGCCTGGAGCGACGGACAGGCAAAAGGGGACTTC. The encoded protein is CAWSDGQAKGDF.

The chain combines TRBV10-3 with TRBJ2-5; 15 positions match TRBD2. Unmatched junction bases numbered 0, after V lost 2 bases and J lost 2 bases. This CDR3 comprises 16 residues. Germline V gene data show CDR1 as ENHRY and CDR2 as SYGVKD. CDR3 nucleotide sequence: TGTGCCATCAGTGAGGGACTAGCGGGGGGGCAAGAGACCCAGTACTTC. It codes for CAISEGLAGGQETQYF.

The CDR3 here is CATSRGLTGANQPQHF. CDR3 nucleotides: TGTGCCACCAGCAGAGGACTGACAGGGGCCAATCAGCCCCAGCATTTT. V and J are TRBV15 and TRBJ1-5; 8 bases are a match to TRBD1. V shed 1 base and J 3 bases; nucleotides not matched to a gene: 5. Germline assignment: CDR1 LNHNV and CDR2 YYDKDF (reference sequence). This CDR3 spans 16 amino acids.

Here the CDR3 reads CASAGTSTETQYF. CDR3 nucleotides: TGTGCCAGCGCGGGGACTAGTACAGAGACCCAGTACTTC. This chain connects TRBV18 to TRBJ2-5; 8 nucleotides match TRBD2. V lost 8 bases and J lost 4; bases outside the gene matches: 6. CDR3 length equals 13 residues. Germline CDR1 is KGHSH and CDR2 is LQKENI.

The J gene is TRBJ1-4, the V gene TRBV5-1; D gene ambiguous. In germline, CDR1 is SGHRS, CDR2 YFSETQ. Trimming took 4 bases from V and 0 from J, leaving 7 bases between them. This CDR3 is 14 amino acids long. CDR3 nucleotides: TGCGCCAGCAGCCTAACTGCAACTAATGAAAAACTGTTTTTT. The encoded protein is CASSLTATNEKLFF.

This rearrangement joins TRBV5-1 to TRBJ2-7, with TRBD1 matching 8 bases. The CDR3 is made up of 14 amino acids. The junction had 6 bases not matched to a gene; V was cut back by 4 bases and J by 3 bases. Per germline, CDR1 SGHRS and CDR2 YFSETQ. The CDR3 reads CASSATGGNYEQYF. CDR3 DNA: TGCGCCAGCAGCGCCACAGGGGGGAACTACGAGCAGTACTTC.

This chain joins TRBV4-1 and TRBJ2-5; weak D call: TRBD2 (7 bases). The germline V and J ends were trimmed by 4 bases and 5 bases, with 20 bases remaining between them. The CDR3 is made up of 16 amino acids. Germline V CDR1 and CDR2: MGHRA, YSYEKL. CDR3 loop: CASSPGGTLGWETQYF. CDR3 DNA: TGCGCCAGCAGCCCGGGGGGCACCCTGGGGTGGGAGACCCAGTACTTC.

CDR3 loop: CASSVEDTEAFF. The CDR3 DNA reads TGTGCCAGCAGCGTCGAGGACACTGAAGCTTTCTTT. This rearrangement joins TRBV9 to TRBJ1-1, with no clear D. CDR3 size: 12 residues. Germline V gene sequence: CDR1 SGDLS, CDR2 YYNGEE. Trimming took 2 bases from V and 3 from J, leaving 5 bases between them.

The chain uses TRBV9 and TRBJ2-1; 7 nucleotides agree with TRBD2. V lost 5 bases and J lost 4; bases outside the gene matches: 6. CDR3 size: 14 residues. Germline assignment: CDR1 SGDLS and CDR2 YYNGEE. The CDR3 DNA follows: TGTGCCAGCAGTGGTGGCGGGGGTTACAATGAGCAGTTCTTC. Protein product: CASSGGGGYNEQFF.